This T cell receptor (beta chain) was captured in a study of T-cell memory formation after mild COVID-19. Whole-study findings and limits: Researchers report contracting CD4+ clones mostly in CM and EM, with CD8+ clones in EMRA. Day 37-peaking second-wave clones had unconfirmed SARS-CoV-2 specificity.

Comment on this clonotype: Its antigen is as yet unknown.

TCRdb used MiXCR to reprocess the 5' RACE reads, holding one entry per CDR3 protein. The table has about 420,000 distinct CDR3 sequences, about 25% seen once; the top ten hold under 15%. Input material: PBMCs or a T cell subset sorted from them (not recorded which). The sequence derives from an adult woman who had mild COVID-19 (a few samples of this study predate the infection). Cell type and time point are not known.

The CDR3 spells CASSQDQRTFYGYTF. The DNA for the CDR3 is TGTGCCAGCAGCCAAGATCAGCGGACCTTCTATGGCTACACCTTC. V gene TRBV3-1 combines with J gene TRBJ1-2; D ambiguous. The CDR3 has 15 amino acids. Trimming took off 0 bases at V and 4 bases at J, with 12 bases between the two ends. Germline values: CDR1 LGHDT, CDR2 YNNKEL (reference sequence).